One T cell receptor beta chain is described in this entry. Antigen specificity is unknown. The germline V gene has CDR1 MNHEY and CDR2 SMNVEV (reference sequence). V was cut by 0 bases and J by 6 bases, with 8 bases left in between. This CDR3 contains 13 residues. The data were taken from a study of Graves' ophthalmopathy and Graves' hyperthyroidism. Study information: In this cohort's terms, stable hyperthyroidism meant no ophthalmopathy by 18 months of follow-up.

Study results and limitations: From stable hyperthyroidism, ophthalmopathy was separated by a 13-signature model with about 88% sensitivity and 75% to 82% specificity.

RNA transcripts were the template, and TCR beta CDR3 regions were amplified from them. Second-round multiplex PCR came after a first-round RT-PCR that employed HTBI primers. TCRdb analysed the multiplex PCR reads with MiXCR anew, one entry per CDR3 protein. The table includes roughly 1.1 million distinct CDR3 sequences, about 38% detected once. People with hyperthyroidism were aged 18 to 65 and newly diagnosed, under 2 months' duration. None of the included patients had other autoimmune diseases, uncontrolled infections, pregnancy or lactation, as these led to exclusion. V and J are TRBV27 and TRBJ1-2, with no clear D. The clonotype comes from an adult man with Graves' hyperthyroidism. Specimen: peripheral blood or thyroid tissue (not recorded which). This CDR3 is CASSLSPGHGYTF. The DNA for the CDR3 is TGTGCCAGCAGTTTATCCCCCGGGCATGGCTACACCTTC.